Presented here are 25 T cell receptor beta chains from one specimen sequenced in a study of shared clonotypes between healthy human individuals. Produced via immunoSEQ multiplex PCR; TCRdb's table is partial and in-frame only. This sample has about 1.4 million clones, with around 97% found just once. What was sequenced was naive CD4+ T cells sorted from blood. The subset is: CD45RA+ positively selected. The receptors shown here come from a man aged 30 to 39 in good health.

The chain combines TRBV6-6 with TRBJ2-7, with TRBD1 identical over 12 bases. CDR3 length equals 14 residues. The trim removed 5 bases at V and 7 bases at J, leaving 6 bases unmatched. In germline, CDR1 is MNHNY, CDR2 SVGAGI (reference sequence). The chain's CDR3 is CASSLRDRGREQYF. CDR3 DNA sequence: TGTGCCAGCAGTCTCCGGGACAGGGGGCGGGAGCAGTACTTC.

Details on this clone: The same CDR3 can be traced to other DNA sequences in this sample. V is TRBV20-1 and J is TRBJ1-1; D is possibly TRBD1 (5 bases). The CDR3 runs 10 residues. V was clipped by 6 bases and J by 8 bases, with 10 bases between them. Germline CDR1 and CDR2: DFQATT and SNEGSKA (reference sequence). The CDR3 loop reads CSARRGEAFF. The CDR3 DNA follows: TGCAGTGCAAGGAGGGGAGAAGCTTTCTTT.

This clone was seen only once. The rearrangement uses TRBV6-6 and TRBJ1-2; D is uncertain. The CDR3 sequence is 12 residues long. Germline V gives CDR1 MNHNY, CDR2 SVGAGI (reference sequence). With 5 bases removed from V and 7 bases from J, the gap between germline ends came to 11 bases. The CDR3 DNA is TGTGCCAGCAGTACCCCGACCGGTGGCTACACCTTC. Amino acid sequence: CASSTPTGGYTF.

The chain links TRBV5-3 to TRBJ2-1, with a weak D call TRBD2 (5 bases). TRBV5-3 is annotated as an ORF whose role is uncertain. CDR3 size: 16 residues. V was clipped by 2 bases and J by 8 bases, with 20 bases between them. The CDR3: CARSFTVREGGDEQFF. In DNA, the CDR3 is TGTGCCAGAAGCTTTACCGTACGGGAAGGAGGCGATGAGCAGTTCTTC.

V and J are TRBV6-6 and TRBJ1-5; D remains unclear. This CDR3 region has 12 residues. The V gene's germline CDR1 is MNHNY and CDR2 SVGAGI (reference sequence). The ends were cut back, 8 bases at V and 4 bases at J, with 9 bases in the middle. CDR3 region: CASGTPNQPQHF. The CDR3 nucleotides are TGTGCCAGCGGCACACCAAATCAGCCCCAGCATTTT.

The chain recombines TRBV28 with TRBJ1-5; D is perhaps TRBD1 (5 bases). Germline V lookup: CDR1 MDHEN, CDR2 SYDVKM. The CDR3 extends over 15 amino acids. Trimming took 6 bases from V and 0 from J, leaving 12 bases between them. The CDR3 is CASRSGHLSNQPQHF. The CDR3 DNA reads as TGTGCCAGCAGATCCGGACACCTTAGCAATCAGCCCCAGCATTTT.

V is TRBV2 and J is TRBJ2-1, with 9 bases identical to TRBD1. Germline CDR1 SNHLY, CDR2 FYNNEI. With V trimmed by 5 bases and J by 4 bases, 9 bases remained unmatched. This CDR3 is 16 amino acids long. CDR3: CASSSEGQGWYNEQFF. The CDR3 bases are TGTGCCAGCAGTTCCGAGGGACAGGGATGGTACAATGAGCAGTTCTTC.

This sequence joins TRBV6-1 and TRBJ1-4, with no clear D. Trimming took off 8 bases at V and 5 bases at J, with 12 bases between the two ends. This CDR3 is built from 13 residues. The germline gives CDR1 MNHNS, CDR2 SASEGT. The CDR3 nucleotides read TGTGCCAGCGTGTCTAGGTGGAATGAAAAACTGTTTTTT. Translated: CASVSRWNEKLFF.

The chain carries TRBV10-3 and TRBJ2-7; 7 positions match TRBD2. The CDR3 loop spans 16 amino acids. J gave up 0 bases and V 0 bases, and 5 bases lay outside the gene matches. CDR1 and CDR2 from the germline V gene are ENHRY and SYGVKD. The CDR3 loop is CAISESLAGDSYEQYF. The CDR3 bases are TGTGCCATCAGTGAGTCATTGGCGGGAGACTCCTACGAGCAGTACTTC.

This rearrangement joins TRBV6-4 to TRBJ2-7; 7 bases agree with TRBD1. J was trimmed by 3 bases and V by 6 bases; bases with no gene match: 17. The CDR3 consists of 17 residues. The germline CDR1 and CDR2 sequences are MRHNA and SNTAGT. CDR3 coding DNA: TGTGCCAGCAGCCACAAACCCGTAGGGGACAGAAGCTACGAGCAGTACTTC. Translated: CASSHKPVGDRSYEQYF.

The CDR3 is CASKTGQIHDNEQFF. DNA of the CDR3: TGTGCCAGCAAGACCGGACAAATCCATGACAATGAGCAGTTCTTC. The chain joins TRBV2 to TRBJ2-1; weak D call: TRBD1 (5 bases). V was clipped by 7 bases and J by 5 bases, with 18 bases between them. The CDR3 is made up of 15 amino acids. Germline CDR1 SNHLY, CDR2 FYNNEI.

The chain combines TRBV28 with TRBJ2-7, with D possibly TRBD1 on 6 matching bases. CDR1 is MDHEN and CDR2 is SYDVKM in the germline V gene. The germline V and J ends were trimmed by 9 bases and 10 bases, with 19 bases remaining between them. The CDR3 covers 12 residues. This CDR3 is CASMTGPGYQYF. CDR3 nucleotides: TGTGCCAGTATGACAGGACCGGGGTATCAGTACTTC.

V usage is TRBV4-1 and J usage is TRBJ2-2; D possibly corresponds to TRBD1 (5 bases). The germline gives CDR1 MGHRA, CDR2 YSYEKL. The CDR3 consists of 19 residues. V lost 0 bases, J lost 0 bases, and 17 bases lay in between. CDR3 sequence (DNA): TGCGCCAGCAGCCAAGAATCGGCCCGACAGACCGCGAACACCGGGGAGCTGTTTTTT. This sequence encodes CASSQESARQTANTGELFF.

This chain links TRBV14 with TRBJ1-1; possibly TRBD1 for D (5 bases). The V gene's germline CDR1 is SGHDN and CDR2 FVKESK. There are 15 residues in the CDR3. V was cut by 3 bases and J by 0 bases, with 11 bases left in between. CDR3 protein: CASSHTGTLNTEAFF. The CDR3 DNA reads TGTGCCAGCAGCCACACCGGGACGTTGAACACTGAAGCTTTCTTT. The entire variable domain, with the rest obtained from reference TRBV14 and TRBJ1-1, is as follows: EAGVTQFPSHSVIEKGQTVTLRCDPISGHDNLYWYRRVMGKEIKFLLHFVKESKQDESGMPNNRFLAERTGGTYSTLKVQPAELEDSGVYFCASSHTGTLNTEAFFGQGTRLTVV.

The genes are TRBV6-5 and TRBJ2-2, with 7 bases matching TRBD1. V dropped 5 bases and J dropped 6; count of bases not matched to a gene: 6. The CDR3 totals 14 residues. The germline CDR1 and CDR2 sequences are MNHEY and SVGAGI. Here the CDR3 DNA reads TGTGCCAGCAGTCAGACTCAGGGGGCCGGGGAGCTGTTTTTT. Protein sequence: CASSQTQGAGELFF.

The J gene is TRBJ1-1, the V gene TRBV7-2; TRBD1 agrees at 8 bases. Germline CDR1 and CDR2: SGHTA and FQGNSA. This CDR3 contains 15 residues. V was clipped by 0 bases and J by 6 bases; unmatched bases: 6. Written as DNA, the CDR3 is TGTGCCAGCAGCTTAGCGAGAGGACAGGGCGCTGAAGCTTTCTTT. Translating gives CASSLARGQGAEAFF.

V gene TRBV5-1 combines with J gene TRBJ2-7; 16 bases map to TRBD2. Germline V lookup: CDR1 SGHRS, CDR2 YFSETQ. With V trimmed by 8 bases and J by 0 bases, 8 bases remained unmatched. The CDR3 is 17 residues long. The CDR3 nucleotides read TGCGCCAGTAAGCCCGGGACTAGCGGGAGGGCCTCCTACGAGCAGTACTTC. Translated, it gives CASKPGTSGRASYEQYF.

This clone was observed once. The rearrangement links TRBV7-6 to TRBJ1-3; 7 bases are shared with TRBD1. This CDR3 contains 16 residues. The V and J ends lost 5 bases and 4 bases, in that order; junction bases with no gene match: 11. Germline loops: CDR1 SGHVS, CDR2 FNYEAQ. In nucleotides, the CDR3 is TGTGCCAGCAGCGCGAAGGGGACAGAGAAAGGAAACACCATATATTTT. It yields the protein CASSAKGTEKGNTIYF.

The V and J genes are TRBV19 and TRBJ1-5; 12 bases line up with TRBD1. Germline-derived CDR1 and CDR2 are LNHDA and SQIVND (reference sequence). The CDR3 is made up of 15 amino acids. The junction had 3 bases not matched to a gene; V was cut back by 4 bases and J by 5 bases. CDR3 sequence: CASSKGQGADQPQHF. DNA of the CDR3: TGTGCCAGTAGTAAGGGACAGGGGGCCGATCAGCCCCAGCATTTT.

The CDR3, as DNA: TGTGCCAGCACCCCCCTGGGGGGGGGCGCGGAGACCCAGTACTTC. Protein sequence: CASTPLGGGAETQYF. The V gene is TRBV28, the J gene TRBJ2-5; D is possibly TRBD2 (7 bases). Trimming took 7 bases from V and 5 from J, leaving 20 bases between them. Germline CDR1 is MDHEN and CDR2 is SYDVKM. There are 15 residues in the CDR3.

With respect to this clone: Other DNA sequences in this specimen translate into the identical CDR3. The chain has TRBV28 and TRBJ1-5; unclear D gene. Trimming shortened V by 3 bases and J by 2 bases, and 2 bases separated the two germline ends. This CDR3 is 12 amino acids long. CDR1 is MDHEN, CDR2 SYDVKM, per germline. The CDR3 region is CASSFGNQPQHF. The DNA of the CDR3 is TGTGCCAGCAGTTTTGGCAATCAGCCCCAGCATTTT.

As regards this clone: This CDR3 is also generated by other DNA sequences in the sample. The chain links TRBV6-5 to TRBJ2-1, with D possibly matching TRBD1 (6 bases). V was pared by 5 bases and J by 2 bases, with 7 bases between. Germline CDR1 and CDR2: MNHEY and SVGAGI. CDR3 length: 13 amino acids. CDR3 coding DNA: TGTGCCAGCAGTCGGACAGCCTACAATGAGCAGTTCTTC. Amino acid sequence: CASSRTAYNEQFF.

This chain connects TRBV19 to TRBJ2-1; 9 bases fit TRBD2. V lost 0 bases, J lost 6 bases, and 6 bases stayed unmatched. The CDR3 has 16 residues. Germline-derived CDR1 and CDR2 are LNHDA and SQIVND (reference sequence). This CDR3 reads CASSIDAGGPINEQFF. CDR3 DNA sequence: TGTGCCAGTAGTATAGATGCGGGAGGGCCGATCAATGAGCAGTTCTTC.

The chain uses TRBV18 and TRBJ1-4, with D hard to call. The CDR3 runs 12 residues. Trimming shortened V by 3 bases and J by 8 bases, and 7 bases separated the two germline ends. The germline CDR1 and CDR2 sequences are KGHSH and LQKENI. Here the CDR3 DNA reads TGTGCCAGCTCACCGGTAAAAGAAAAACTGTTTTTT. It is translated as CASSPVKEKLFF.

This chain links TRBV14 with TRBJ2-7; 11 bases align to TRBD2. This CDR3 has 17 residues. V was pared by 0 bases and J by 7 bases, with 11 bases of the junction left unmatched. The germline gives CDR1 SGHDN, CDR2 FVKESK. The CDR3 here is CASSQEKVAGGPREQYF. DNA for the CDR3: TGTGCCAGCAGCCAAGAGAAGGTAGCGGGAGGGCCTAGGGAGCAGTACTTC. The whole variable domain, remainder taken from reference TRBV14 and TRBJ2-7, is EAGVTQFPSHSVIEKGQTVTLRCDPISGHDNLYWYRRVMGKEIKFLLHFVKESKQDESGMPNNRFLAERTGGTYSTLKVQPAELEDSGVYFCASSQEKVAGGPREQYFGPGTRLTVT.